This T cell receptor beta chain emerged from a study of T cell repertoires in cytomegalovirus infection. TCRdb re-analysed the reads in MiXCR, keeping a single row per CDR3 protein. Of more than 300,000 distinct CDR3 sequences listed, nearly 35% are singletons. This clonotype was picked up a small number of times. Antigen unknown. The CDR3 loop spans 14 amino acids. Trimming removed 3 bases from V and 2 bases from J; junction bases left unmatched: 2. The germline V gene encodes CDR1 MDHEN and CDR2 SYDVKM. The study, taken as a whole, reports: Cumulated frequencies of public TCR beta families served to identify carriers of CMV plus the relevant HLA.

The rearrangement links TRBV28 to TRBJ2-3; 7 bases fit TRBD1. This clonotype originated in a human donor in good health (CMV status not recorded). Some clones in this sample may be carry-over from other donors' samples. Sequenced material: cultured PBMCs, taken from culture after CMV antigen stimulation. This chain's CDR3 is CASSFDRVTDTQYF. As DNA, the CDR3 is TGTGCCAGCAGTTTCGACAGGGTCACAGATACGCAGTATTTT.